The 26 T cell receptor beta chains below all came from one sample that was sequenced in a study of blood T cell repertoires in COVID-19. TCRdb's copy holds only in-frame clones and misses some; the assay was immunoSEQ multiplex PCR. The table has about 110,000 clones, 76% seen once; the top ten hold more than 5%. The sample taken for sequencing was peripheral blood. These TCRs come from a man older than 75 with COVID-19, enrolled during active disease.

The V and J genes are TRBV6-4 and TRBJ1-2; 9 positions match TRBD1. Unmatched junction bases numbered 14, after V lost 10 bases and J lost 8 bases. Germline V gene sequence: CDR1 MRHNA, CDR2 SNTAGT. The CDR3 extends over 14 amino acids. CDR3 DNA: TGTGCCACCGGACCAGGACAGGGGAGTCGGGGCTACACCTTC. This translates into CATGPGQGSRGYTF.

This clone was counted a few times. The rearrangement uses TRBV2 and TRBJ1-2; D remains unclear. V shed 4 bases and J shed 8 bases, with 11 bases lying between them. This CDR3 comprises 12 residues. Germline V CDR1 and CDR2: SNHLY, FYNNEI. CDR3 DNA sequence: TGTGCCAGCAGTGTTAGGAGTGAAGGCTACACCTTC. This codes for CASSVRSEGYTF.

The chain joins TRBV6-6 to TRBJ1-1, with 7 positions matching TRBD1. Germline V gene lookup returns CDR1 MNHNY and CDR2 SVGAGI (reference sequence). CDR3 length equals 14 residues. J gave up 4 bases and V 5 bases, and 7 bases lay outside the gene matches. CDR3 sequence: CASSASTGVTEAFF. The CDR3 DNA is TGTGCCAGCAGTGCCTCCACAGGGGTCACTGAAGCTTTCTTT.

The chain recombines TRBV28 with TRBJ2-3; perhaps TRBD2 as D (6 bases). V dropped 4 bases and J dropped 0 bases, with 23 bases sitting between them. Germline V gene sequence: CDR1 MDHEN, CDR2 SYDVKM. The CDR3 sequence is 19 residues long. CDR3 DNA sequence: TGTGCCAGCAGTTACCCCTCCGGGCGGGATGTTTTTAGCACAGATACGCAGTATTTT. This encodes CASSYPSGRDVFSTDTQYF.

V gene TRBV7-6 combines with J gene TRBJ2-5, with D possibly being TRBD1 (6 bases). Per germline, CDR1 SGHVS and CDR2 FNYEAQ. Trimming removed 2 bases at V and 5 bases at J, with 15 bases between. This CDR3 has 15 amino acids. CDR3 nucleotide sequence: TGTGCCAGCAGCTTAATCCCCCTAGGGGGTGAGACCCAGTACTTC. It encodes CASSLIPLGGETQYF.

CDR3 loop: CASSEGGGVYGYTF. The CDR3 DNA is TGTGCCAGCAGTGAAGGTGGGGGCGTCTATGGCTACACCTTC. The chain joins TRBV6-1 to TRBJ1-2; tentative D call: TRBD1 (6 bases). The CDR3 has 14 residues. Germline CDR1 and CDR2: MNHNS and SASEGT. Trimming took 1 base from V and 4 from J, leaving 10 bases between them.

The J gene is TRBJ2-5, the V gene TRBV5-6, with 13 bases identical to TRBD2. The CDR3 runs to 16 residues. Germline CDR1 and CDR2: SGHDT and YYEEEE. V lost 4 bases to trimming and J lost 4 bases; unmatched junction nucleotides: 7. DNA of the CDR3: TGTGCCAGCAGCCGAGGACTAGCGGGAGTAGGAGAGACCCAGTACTTC. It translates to CASSRGLAGVGETQYF.

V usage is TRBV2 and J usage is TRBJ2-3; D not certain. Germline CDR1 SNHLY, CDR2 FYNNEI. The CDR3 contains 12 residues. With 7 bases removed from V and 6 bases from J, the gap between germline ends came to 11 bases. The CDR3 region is CASTRLADTQYF. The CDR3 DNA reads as TGTGCCAGCACTAGGCTGGCGGATACGCAGTATTTT.

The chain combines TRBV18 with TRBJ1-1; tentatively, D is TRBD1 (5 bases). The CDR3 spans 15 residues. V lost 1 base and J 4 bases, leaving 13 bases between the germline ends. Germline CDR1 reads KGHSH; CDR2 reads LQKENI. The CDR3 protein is CASSPQEGEGTEAFF. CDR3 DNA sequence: TGTGCCAGCTCACCACAAGAAGGGGAGGGCACTGAAGCTTTCTTT.

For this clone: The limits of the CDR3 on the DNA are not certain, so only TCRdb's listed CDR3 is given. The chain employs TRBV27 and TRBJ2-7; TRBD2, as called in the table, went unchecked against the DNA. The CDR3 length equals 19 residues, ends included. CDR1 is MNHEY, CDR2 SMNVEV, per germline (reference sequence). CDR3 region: CASSLSGVWRGKGRNEQYF.

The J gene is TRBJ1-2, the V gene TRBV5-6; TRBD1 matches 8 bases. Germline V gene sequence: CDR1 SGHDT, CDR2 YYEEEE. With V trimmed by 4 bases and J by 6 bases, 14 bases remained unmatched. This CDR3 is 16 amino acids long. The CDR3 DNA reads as TGTGCCAGCAGCCCACCCCCCGGGACAGGCCATAATGGCTACACCTTC. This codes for CASSPPPGTGHNGYTF.

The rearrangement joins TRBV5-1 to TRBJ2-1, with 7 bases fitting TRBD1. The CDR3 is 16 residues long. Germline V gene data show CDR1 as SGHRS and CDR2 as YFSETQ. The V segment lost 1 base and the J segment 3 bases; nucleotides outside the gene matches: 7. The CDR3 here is CASSLTTGVNYNEQFF. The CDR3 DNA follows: TGCGCCAGCAGCTTGACCACAGGGGTGAACTACAATGAGCAGTTCTTC.

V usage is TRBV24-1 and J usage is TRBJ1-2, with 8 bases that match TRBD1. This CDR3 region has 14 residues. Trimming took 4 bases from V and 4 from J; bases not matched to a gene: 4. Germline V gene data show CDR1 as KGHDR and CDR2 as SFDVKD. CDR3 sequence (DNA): TGTGCCACCAGTGACCCCGGGACAGGCTATGGCTACACCTTC. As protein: CATSDPGTGYGYTF.

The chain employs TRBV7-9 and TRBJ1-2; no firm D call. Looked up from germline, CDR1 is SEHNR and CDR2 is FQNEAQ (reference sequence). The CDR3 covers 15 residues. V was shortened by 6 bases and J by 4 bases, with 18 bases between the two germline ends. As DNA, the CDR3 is TGTGCCAGCAGTCCGCCTATATCTAATTCCTATGGCTACACCTTC. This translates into CASSPPISNSYGYTF.

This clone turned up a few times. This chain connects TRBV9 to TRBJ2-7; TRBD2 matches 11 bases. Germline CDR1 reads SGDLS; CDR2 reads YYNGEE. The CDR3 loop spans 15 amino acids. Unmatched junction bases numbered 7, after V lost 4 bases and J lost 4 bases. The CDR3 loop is CASSSRTSGSYEQYF. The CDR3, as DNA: TGTGCCAGCAGCTCACGCACTAGCGGGAGTTACGAGCAGTACTTC. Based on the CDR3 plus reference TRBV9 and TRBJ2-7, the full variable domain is DSGVTQTPKHLITATGQRVTLRCSPRSGDLSVYWYQQSLDQGLQFLIQYYNGEERAKGNILERFSAQQFPDLHSELNLSSLELGDSALYFCASSSRTSGSYEQYFGPGTRLTVT.

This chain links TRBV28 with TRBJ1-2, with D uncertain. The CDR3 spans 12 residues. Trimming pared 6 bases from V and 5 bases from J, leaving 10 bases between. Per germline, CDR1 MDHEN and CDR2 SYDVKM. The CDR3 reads CASSTVIYGYTF. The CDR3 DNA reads TGTGCCAGCAGCACAGTTATTTATGGCTACACCTTC.

CDR3 nucleotide sequence: TGCGCCAGCAGCTTGTCGAGTGAGCAGTTCTTC. Its translation: CASSLSSEQFF. The chain combines TRBV5-1 with TRBJ2-1, with D unclear. V lost 1 base and J 9 bases, leaving 5 bases between the germline ends. Looked up from germline, CDR1 is SGHRS and CDR2 is YFSETQ. This CDR3 region has 11 residues. Full variable domain (outside the CDR3, taken from reference TRBV5-1 and TRBJ2-1): KAGVTQTPRYLIKTRGQQVTLSCSPISGHRSVSWYQQTPGQGLQFLFEYFSETQRNKGNFPGRFSGRQFSNSRSEMNVSTLELGDSALYLCASSLSSEQFFGPGTRLTVL.

In nucleotides, the CDR3 is TGTGCCAGCAGCCATGGGGCGAGCTACACCTTC. Translating gives CASSHGASYTF. The chain links TRBV11-2 to TRBJ1-2; a possible D gene is TRBD1 (5 bases). CDR3 length: 11 residues. Germline V gene lookup returns CDR1 SGHAT and CDR2 FQNNGV. Trimming stripped 5 bases from V and 9 bases from J, with 10 bases between.

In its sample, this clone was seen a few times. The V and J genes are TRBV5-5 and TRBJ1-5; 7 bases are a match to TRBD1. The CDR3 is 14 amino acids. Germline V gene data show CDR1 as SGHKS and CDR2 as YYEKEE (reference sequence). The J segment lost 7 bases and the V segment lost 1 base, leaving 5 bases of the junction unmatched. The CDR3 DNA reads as TGTGCCAGCAGCTTGACAGGGGTTGAGCAGCCCCAGCATTTT. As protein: CASSLTGVEQPQHF.

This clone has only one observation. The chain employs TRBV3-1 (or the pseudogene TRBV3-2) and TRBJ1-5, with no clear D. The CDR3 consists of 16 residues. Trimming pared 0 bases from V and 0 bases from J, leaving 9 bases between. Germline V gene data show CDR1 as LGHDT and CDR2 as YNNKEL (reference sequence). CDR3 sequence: CASSQDPVNSNQPQHF. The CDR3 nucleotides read TGTGCCAGCAGCCAAGATCCAGTTAATAGCAATCAGCCCCAGCATTTT.

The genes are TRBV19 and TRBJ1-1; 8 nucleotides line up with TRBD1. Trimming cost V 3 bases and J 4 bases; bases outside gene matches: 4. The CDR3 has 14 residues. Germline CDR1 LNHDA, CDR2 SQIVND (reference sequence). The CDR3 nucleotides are TGTGCCAGTAGTATGACAGGGGAGGTCACTGAAGCTTTCTTT. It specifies CASSMTGEVTEAFF.

The CDR3 DNA is TGTGCCAGCAGTTGGACTAGCAATACAGATACGCAGTATTTT. Its protein is CASSWTSNTDTQYF. The V call is TRBV27, the J call TRBJ2-3; TRBD2 aligns across 8 bases. The CDR3 has 14 residues. With 4 bases clipped from V and 3 bases from J, the junction kept 3 bases outside the gene matches. Germline lookup yields CDR1 MNHEY and CDR2 SMNVEV (reference sequence).

The CDR3 DNA follows: TGTGCCAGCAGCTTTTCCTCGGGATATAGCACCGGGGAGCTGTTTTTT. Translated: CASSFSSGYSTGELFF. The chain combines TRBV5-6 with TRBJ2-2; D is possibly TRBD2 (5 bases). Germline CDR1 is SGHDT and CDR2 is YYEEEE. Trimming took off 2 bases at V and 4 bases at J, with 15 bases between the two ends. The length of the CDR3 is 16 residues.

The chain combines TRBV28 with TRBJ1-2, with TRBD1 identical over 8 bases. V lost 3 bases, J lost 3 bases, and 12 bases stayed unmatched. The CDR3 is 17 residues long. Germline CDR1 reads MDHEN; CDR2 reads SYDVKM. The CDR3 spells CASSFSPGTGADYGYTF. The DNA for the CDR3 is TGTGCCAGCAGTTTCAGTCCCGGGACAGGAGCGGACTATGGCTACACCTTC.

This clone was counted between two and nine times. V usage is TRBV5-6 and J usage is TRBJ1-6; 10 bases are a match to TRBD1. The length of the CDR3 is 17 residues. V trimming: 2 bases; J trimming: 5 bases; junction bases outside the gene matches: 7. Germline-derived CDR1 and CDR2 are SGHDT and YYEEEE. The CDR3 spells CASSFRQGAQNNSPLHF. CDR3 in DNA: TGTGCCAGCAGCTTCCGACAGGGGGCGCAAAATAATTCACCCCTCCACTTT.

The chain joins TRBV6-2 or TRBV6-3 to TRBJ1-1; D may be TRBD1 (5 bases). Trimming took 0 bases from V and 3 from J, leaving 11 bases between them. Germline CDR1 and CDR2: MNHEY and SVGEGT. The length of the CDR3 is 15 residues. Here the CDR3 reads CASSYSEGRDTEAFF. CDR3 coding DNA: TGTGCCAGCAGTTACTCGGAGGGGAGGGACACTGAAGCTTTCTTT.